This entry is about one T cell receptor beta chain. Antigen specificity is unknown. Its ends do not fully match the called genes, so a read error is possible. The germline CDR1 and CDR2 sequences are MNHEY and SVGEGT. CDR3 length: 15 residues. TCRdb reanalysed the RT-PCR reads using MiXCR and keeps one entry per CDR3 protein. The sample records around 200,000 distinct CDR3 sequences, roughly 14% being singletons. This specimen comes from a study of response to subunit inactivated influenza vaccine. Study-wide points: Authors suggested few new T cells are recruited by each seasonal influenza vaccination.

Source: CD8+ T cells sorted from PBMCs, taken 5 to 6 days after vaccination. The origin of this receptor is a man aged 45-60 years who received an inactivated influenza vaccine. The chain recombines TRBV6-2 or TRBV6-3 with TRBJ2-5; D uncertain. CDR3 nucleotide sequence: TGTGTCAGCAGTCCCGTTGGCATACTCCGGGAGACCCAGTACTTC. Amino acids: CVSSPVGILRETQYF.